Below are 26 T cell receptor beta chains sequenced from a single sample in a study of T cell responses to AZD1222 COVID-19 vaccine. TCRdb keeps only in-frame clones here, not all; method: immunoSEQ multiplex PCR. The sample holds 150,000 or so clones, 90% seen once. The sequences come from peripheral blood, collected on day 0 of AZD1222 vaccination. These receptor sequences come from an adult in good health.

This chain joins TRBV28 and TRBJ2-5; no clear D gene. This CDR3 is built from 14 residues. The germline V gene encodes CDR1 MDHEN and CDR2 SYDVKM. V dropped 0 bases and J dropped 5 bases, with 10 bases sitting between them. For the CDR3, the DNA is TGTGCCAGCAGTTTATGGCTACCATCGGAGACCCAGTACTTC. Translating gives CASSLWLPSETQYF.

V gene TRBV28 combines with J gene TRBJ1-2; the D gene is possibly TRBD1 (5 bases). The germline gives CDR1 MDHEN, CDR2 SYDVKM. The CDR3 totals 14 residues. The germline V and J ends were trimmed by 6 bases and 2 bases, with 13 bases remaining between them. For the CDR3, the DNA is TGTGCCAGCAGGAGACCGGGACTCAACTATGGCTACACCTTC. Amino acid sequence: CASRRPGLNYGYTF.

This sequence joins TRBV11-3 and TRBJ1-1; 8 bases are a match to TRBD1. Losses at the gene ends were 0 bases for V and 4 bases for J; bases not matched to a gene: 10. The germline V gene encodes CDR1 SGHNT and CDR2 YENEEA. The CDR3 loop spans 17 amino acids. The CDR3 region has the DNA TGTGCCAGCAGCTTAGACGCCTGGCAGGGGGCGGGCACTGAAGCTTTCTTT. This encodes CASSLDAWQGAGTEAFF.

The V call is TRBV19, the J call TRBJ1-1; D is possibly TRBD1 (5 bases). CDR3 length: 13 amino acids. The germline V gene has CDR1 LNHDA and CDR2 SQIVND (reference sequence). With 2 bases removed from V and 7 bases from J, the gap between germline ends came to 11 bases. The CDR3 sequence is CASSITGPIEAFF. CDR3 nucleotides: TGTGCCAGTAGTATAACGGGACCAATTGAAGCTTTCTTT.

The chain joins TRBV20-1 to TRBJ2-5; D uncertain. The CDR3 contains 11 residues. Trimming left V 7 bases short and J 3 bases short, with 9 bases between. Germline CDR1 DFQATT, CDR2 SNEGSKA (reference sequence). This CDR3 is CSGWSKETQYF. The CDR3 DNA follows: TGCAGTGGTTGGAGTAAAGAGACCCAGTACTTC.

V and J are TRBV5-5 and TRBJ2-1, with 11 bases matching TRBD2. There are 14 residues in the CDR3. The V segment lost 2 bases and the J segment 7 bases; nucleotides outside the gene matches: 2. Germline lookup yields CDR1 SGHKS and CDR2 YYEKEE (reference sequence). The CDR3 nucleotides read TGTGCCAGCAGCTTTAGACTAGCGGGAAATGAGCAGTTCTTC. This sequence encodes CASSFRLAGNEQFF.

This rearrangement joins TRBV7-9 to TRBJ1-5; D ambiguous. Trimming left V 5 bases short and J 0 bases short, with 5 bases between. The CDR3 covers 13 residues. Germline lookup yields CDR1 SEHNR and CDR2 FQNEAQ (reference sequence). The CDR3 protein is CASSKGSNQPQHF. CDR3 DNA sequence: TGTGCCAGCAGCAAGGGTAGCAATCAGCCCCAGCATTTT. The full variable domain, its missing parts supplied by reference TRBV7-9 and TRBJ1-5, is DTGVSQNPRHKITKRGQNVTFRCDPISEHNRLYWYRQTLGQGPEFLTYFQNEAQLEKSRLLSDRFSAERPKGSFSTLEIQRTEQGDSAMYLCASSKGSNQPQHFGDGTRLSIL.

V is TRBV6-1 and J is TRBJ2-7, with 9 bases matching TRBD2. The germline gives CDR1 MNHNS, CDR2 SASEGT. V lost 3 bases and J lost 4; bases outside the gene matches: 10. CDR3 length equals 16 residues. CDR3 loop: CASSDFRLAGWYEQYF. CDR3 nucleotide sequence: TGTGCCAGCAGTGACTTTAGGCTAGCGGGATGGTACGAGCAGTACTTC.

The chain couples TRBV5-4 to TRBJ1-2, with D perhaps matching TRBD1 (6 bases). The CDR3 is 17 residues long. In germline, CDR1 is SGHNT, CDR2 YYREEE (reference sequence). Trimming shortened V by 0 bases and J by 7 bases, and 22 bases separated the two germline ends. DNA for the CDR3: TGTGCCAGCAGCTTGGGTATAGGTGGCAGGGGAGAGCCTGGCTACACCTTC. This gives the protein CASSLGIGGRGEPGYTF.

CDR3 bases: TGTGCCAGCAGTCCCTCCTACCTATTACACGGACATAATTCACCCCTCCACTTT. Translated, it gives CASSPSYLLHGHNSPLHF. The chain is built from TRBV28 and TRBJ1-6; D is uncertain. Germline lookup yields CDR1 MDHEN and CDR2 SYDVKM. Trimming removed 5 bases at V and 5 bases at J, with 22 bases between. This CDR3 is built from 18 residues.

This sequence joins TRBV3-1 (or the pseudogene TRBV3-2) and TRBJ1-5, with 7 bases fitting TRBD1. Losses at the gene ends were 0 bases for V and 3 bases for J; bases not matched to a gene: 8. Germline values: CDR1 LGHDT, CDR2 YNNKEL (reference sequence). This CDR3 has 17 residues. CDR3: CASSQDWDSHYNQPQHF. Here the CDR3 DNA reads TGTGCCAGCAGCCAAGATTGGGACAGCCATTACAATCAGCCCCAGCATTTT.

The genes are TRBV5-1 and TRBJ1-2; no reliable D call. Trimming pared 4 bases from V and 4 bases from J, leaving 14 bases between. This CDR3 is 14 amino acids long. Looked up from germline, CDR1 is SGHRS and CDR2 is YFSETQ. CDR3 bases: TGCGCCAGCAGCCAAGGCCCCGTAGGCTATGGCTACACCTTC. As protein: CASSQGPVGYGYTF. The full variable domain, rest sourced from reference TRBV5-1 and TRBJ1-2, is KAGVTQTPRYLIKTRGQQVTLSCSPISGHRSVSWYQQTPGQGLQFLFEYFSETQRNKGNFPGRFSGRQFSNSRSEMNVSTLELGDSALYLCASSQGPVGYGYTFGSGTRLTVV.

In nucleotides, the CDR3 is TGTGCCAGCAGCAACGACATCAGTAGCAATCAGCCCCAGCATTTT. It codes for CASSNDISSNQPQHF. The chain recombines TRBV6-5 with TRBJ1-5; D gene uncertain. Germline V gene sequence: CDR1 MNHEY, CDR2 SVGAGI. The germline V and J ends were trimmed by 6 bases and 0 bases, with 12 bases remaining between them. This CDR3 is built from 15 residues.

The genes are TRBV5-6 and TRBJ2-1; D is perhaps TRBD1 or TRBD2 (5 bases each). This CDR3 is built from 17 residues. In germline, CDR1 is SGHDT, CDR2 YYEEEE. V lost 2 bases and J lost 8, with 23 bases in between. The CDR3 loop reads CASSFRDHPSGFDEQFF. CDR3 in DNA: TGTGCCAGCAGCTTCCGGGACCACCCCTCTGGATTTGATGAGCAGTTCTTC.

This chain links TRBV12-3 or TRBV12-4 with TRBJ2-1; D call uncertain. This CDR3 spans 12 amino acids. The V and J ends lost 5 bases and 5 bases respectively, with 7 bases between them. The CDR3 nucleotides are TGTGCCAGCAGTGCTATACACAATGAGCAGTTCTTC. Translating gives CASSAIHNEQFF.

CDR3 sequence (DNA): TGTGCAAGTCGCTTAGAGGAGGGGGCGGGAGTTTCCGGCTACGAGCAGTACTTC. Amino acids: CASRLEEGAGVSGYEQYF. The chain joins TRBV12-2 to TRBJ2-7. TRBV12-2 is designated a pseudogene. This CDR3 is 18 amino acids long.

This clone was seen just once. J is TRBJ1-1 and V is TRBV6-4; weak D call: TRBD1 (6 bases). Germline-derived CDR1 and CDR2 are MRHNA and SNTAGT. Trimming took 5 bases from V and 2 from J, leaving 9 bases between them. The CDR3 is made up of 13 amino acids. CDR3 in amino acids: CASSRQANTEAFF. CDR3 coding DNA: TGTGCCAGCAGTAGACAGGCCAACACTGAAGCTTTCTTT.

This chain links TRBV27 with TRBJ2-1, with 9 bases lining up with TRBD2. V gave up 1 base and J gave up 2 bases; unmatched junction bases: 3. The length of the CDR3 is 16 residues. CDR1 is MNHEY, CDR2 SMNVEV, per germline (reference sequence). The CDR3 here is CASSLLAGAPYNEQFF. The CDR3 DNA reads TGTGCCAGCAGTTTATTAGCGGGAGCCCCCTACAATGAGCAGTTCTTC.

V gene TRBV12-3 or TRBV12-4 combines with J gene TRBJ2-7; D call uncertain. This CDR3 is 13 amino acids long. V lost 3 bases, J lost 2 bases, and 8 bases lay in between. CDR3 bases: TGTGCCAGCAGTTTTCACAGCACCTACGAGCAGTACTTC. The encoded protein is CASSFHSTYEQYF.

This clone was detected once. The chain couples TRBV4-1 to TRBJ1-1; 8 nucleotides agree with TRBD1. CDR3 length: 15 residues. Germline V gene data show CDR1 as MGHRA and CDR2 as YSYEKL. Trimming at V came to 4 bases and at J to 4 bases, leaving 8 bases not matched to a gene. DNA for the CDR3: TGCGCCAGCAGCCTTGGACAGGGAAGTCGCACTGAAGCTTTCTTT. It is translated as CASSLGQGSRTEAFF.

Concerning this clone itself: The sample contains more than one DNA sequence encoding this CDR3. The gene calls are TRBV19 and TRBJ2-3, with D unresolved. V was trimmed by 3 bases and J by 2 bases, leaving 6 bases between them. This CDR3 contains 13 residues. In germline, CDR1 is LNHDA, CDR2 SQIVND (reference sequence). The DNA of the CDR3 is TGTGCCAGTAGTATCGTGGCCACAGATACGCAGTATTTT. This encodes CASSIVATDTQYF.

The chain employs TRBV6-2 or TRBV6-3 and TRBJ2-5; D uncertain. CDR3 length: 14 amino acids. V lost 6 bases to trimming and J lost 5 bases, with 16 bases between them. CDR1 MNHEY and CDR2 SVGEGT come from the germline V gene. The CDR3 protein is CASSVENRVETQYF. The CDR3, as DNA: TGTGCCAGCAGCGTGGAAAATAGGGTGGAGACCCAGTACTTC.

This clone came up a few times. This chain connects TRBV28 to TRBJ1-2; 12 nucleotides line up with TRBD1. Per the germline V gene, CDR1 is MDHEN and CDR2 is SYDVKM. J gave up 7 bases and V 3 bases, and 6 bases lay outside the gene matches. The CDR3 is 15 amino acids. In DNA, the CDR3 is TGTGCCAGCAGTTTCAGGGACAGGGGGCCGGGTGGCTACACCTTC. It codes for CASSFRDRGPGGYTF.

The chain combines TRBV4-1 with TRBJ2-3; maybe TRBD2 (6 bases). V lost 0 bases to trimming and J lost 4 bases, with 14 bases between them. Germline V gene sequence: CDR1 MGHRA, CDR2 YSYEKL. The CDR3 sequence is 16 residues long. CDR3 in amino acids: CASSQDDGRDADTQYF. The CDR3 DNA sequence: TGCGCCAGCAGCCAAGATGACGGGAGAGACGCAGATACGCAGTATTTT.

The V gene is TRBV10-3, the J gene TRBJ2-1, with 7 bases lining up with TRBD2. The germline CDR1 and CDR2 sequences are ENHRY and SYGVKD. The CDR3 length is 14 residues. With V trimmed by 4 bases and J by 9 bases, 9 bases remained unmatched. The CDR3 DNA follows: TGTGCCATCAGTGTGGGCGGGAGCAGTCTTGAGCAGTTCTTC. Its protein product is CAISVGGSSLEQFF.

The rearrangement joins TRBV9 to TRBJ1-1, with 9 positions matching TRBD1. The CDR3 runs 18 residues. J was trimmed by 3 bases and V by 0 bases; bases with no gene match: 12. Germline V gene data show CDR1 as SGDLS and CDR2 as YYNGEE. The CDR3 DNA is TGTGCCAGCAGCGTAGGCTCCGGGACAGGGAGAGGTGACACTGAAGCTTTCTTT. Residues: CASSVGSGTGRGDTEAFF.